This T cell receptor (beta chain) came from a study of blood T cell repertoires in COVID-19. Study summary: The United States, Italy and Spain supplied acute and convalescent COVID-19 samples. T cells, B-cell-depleted T cells, or PBMCs provided the cDNA or gDNA that served as material.

CDR3 length: 14 residues. From germline, CDR1 is SGHTA and CDR2 FQGNSA. The V and J ends lost 1 base and 6 bases respectively, with 10 bases between them. How the authors handled the data: Estimated nucleated cell counts came from reference gene primer amplification. Some clones are missing from TCRdb's copy, which holds only in-frame ones; the method was immunoSEQ multiplex PCR. That table gives V, J and clone size, and the DNA gave D and trimming. The sample shows 300,000 or so clones, 70% to 90% of them seen only once. The TCR comes from a woman younger than 45 who had recovered from COVID-19. The sequenced sample was peripheral blood. The genes are TRBV7-2 and TRBJ1-3; D is unresolved. CDR3 sequence: CASSLERWANTIYF. In nucleotides, the CDR3 is TGTGCCAGCAGCTTAGAACGGTGGGCAAACACCATATATTTT.